These 26 T cell receptor beta chains originate from one sample sequenced in a study of blood T cell repertoires in COVID-19. Here immunoSEQ multiplex PCR was the method, and the copy in TCRdb shows in-frame clones only, minus some. The sample has a few hundred thousand clones, around 89% seen once. Sequencing was carried out using peripheral blood. Receptor source: a man aged 30-40 years with acute or convalescent COVID-19.

The chain carries TRBV30 and TRBJ2-3; 9 bases line up with TRBD2. Trimming cost V 2 bases and J 5 bases; bases outside gene matches: 5. Germline CDR1 reads GTSNPN; CDR2 reads SVGIG (reference sequence). The CDR3 runs to 14 residues. CDR3 in amino acids: CAWSLRGGRDTQYF. CDR3 DNA: TGTGCCTGGAGTTTGCGGGGGGGCCGAGATACGCAGTATTTT.

V usage is TRBV9 and J usage is TRBJ1-2; D unclear. Trimming removed 1 base from V and 6 bases from J, with 10 bases in between. CDR3 length: 13 amino acids. Germline V CDR1 and CDR2: SGDLS, YYNGEE. This chain's CDR3 is CASSVTQLDGYTF. The CDR3 DNA sequence: TGTGCCAGCAGCGTAACGCAGTTGGATGGCTACACCTTC.

The V and J genes are TRBV19 and TRBJ1-6; TRBD1 agrees at 10 bases. V lost 4 bases, J lost 8 bases, and 17 bases stayed unmatched. This CDR3 region has 19 residues. Looked up from germline, CDR1 is LNHDA and CDR2 is SQIVND (reference sequence). The CDR3 nucleotides are TGTGCCAGTAGTACCCACCGTCCCGGGACAGGGGTAGGGGATTCACCCCTCCACTTT. As protein: CASSTHRPGTGVGDSPLHF. The full variable domain, its missing parts supplied by reference TRBV19 and TRBJ1-6, is DGGITQSPKYLFRKEGQNVTLSCEQNLNHDAMYWYRQDPGQGLRLIYYSQIVNDFQKGDIAEGYSVSREKKESFPLTVTSAQKNPTAFYLCASSTHRPGTGVGDSPLHFGNGTRLTVT.

The chain is built from TRBV11-3 and TRBJ2-4; 7 nucleotides agree with TRBD1. The CDR3 loop spans 15 amino acids. Trimming cost V 5 bases and J 4 bases; bases outside gene matches: 8. Germline-derived CDR1 and CDR2 are SGHNT and YENEEA. CDR3 DNA: TGTGCCAGCAGCGATGCCGGGACAGCTAAAAACATTCAGTACTTC. Translated: CASSDAGTAKNIQYF.

The chain joins TRBV12-3 or TRBV12-4 to TRBJ1-1; TRBD1 matches 7 bases. The CDR3 is 13 amino acids. With 5 bases clipped from V and 4 bases from J, the junction kept 4 bases outside the gene matches. The CDR3: CASSQDRVTEAFF. The CDR3 coding sequence is TGTGCCAGCAGTCAAGACAGGGTCACTGAAGCTTTCTTT.

The chain couples TRBV6-6 to TRBJ2-5, with D perhaps matching TRBD2 (6 bases). The CDR3 is 15 amino acids. The ends were cut back, 7 bases at V and 4 bases at J, with 19 bases in the middle. The germline CDR1 and CDR2 sequences are MNHNY and SVGAGI (reference sequence). The DNA of the CDR3 is TGTGCCAGCAATCTGAACGGGGGTATTAGAGAGACCCAGTACTTC. It is translated as CASNLNGGIRETQYF.

The chain joins TRBV18 to TRBJ1-2; 9 bases are shared with TRBD1. The V gene end was trimmed by 3 bases and the J gene end by 3 bases; junction bases not matched to a gene: 5. Germline values: CDR1 KGHSH, CDR2 LQKENI. This CDR3 is 15 amino acids long. Here the CDR3 DNA reads TGTGCCAGCTCACCGGGGACAGGGTATGACTATGGCTACACCTTC. Protein sequence: CASSPGTGYDYGYTF.

Details on this clone: Different DNA sequences within this sample yield the same CDR3. The J gene is TRBJ2-5, the V gene TRBV5-6; D gene ambiguous. The CDR3 extends over 11 amino acids. Germline CDR1 is SGHDT and CDR2 is YYEEEE. V lost 1 base and J 4 bases, leaving 2 bases between the germline ends. Here the CDR3 reads CASSLRETQYF. The DNA of the CDR3 is TGTGCCAGCAGCTTGCGAGAGACCCAGTACTTC. Supplemented by reference TRBV5-6 and TRBJ2-5, the full variable domain reads DAGVTQSPTHLIKTRGQQVTLRCSPKSGHDTVSWYQQALGQGPQFIFQYYEEEERQRGNFPDRFSGHQFPNYSSELNVNALLLGDSALYLCASSLRETQYFGPGTRLLVL.

On this clone itself: The junction does not match germline at one end; this may be a read error. As DNA, the CDR3 is TGTGCCAGCAGTTTAACGACAGTAGATACAGTCTTC. Its protein product is CASSLTTVDTVF. The genes are TRBV28 and TRBJ1-2; weak D call: TRBD1 (5 bases). Germline loops: CDR1 MDHEN, CDR2 SYDVKM. This CDR3 contains 12 residues.

CDR3 sequence reads: CASSQAYGRGEQFF. The CDR3 nucleotides are TGTGCCAGCAGCCAAGCTTACGGGAGGGGTGAGCAGTTCTTC. The rearrangement uses TRBV3-1 (or the pseudogene TRBV3-2) and TRBJ2-1, with 8 bases matching TRBD2. Germline assignment: CDR1 LGHDT and CDR2 YNNKEL (reference sequence). Losses at the gene ends were 1 base for V and 9 bases for J; bases not matched to a gene: 5. This CDR3 has 14 residues.

V gene TRBV29-1 combines with J gene TRBJ2-3; tentatively, D is TRBD2 (5 bases). Trimming took 4 bases from V and 0 from J, leaving 11 bases between them. From germline, CDR1 is SQVTM and CDR2 ANQGSEA. The CDR3 sequence is 14 residues long. The CDR3 nucleotides are TGCAGCGTTGTTTGCGGGTTCAGCACAGATACGCAGTATTTT. Translated, it gives CSVVCGFSTDTQYF.

This chain links TRBV18 with TRBJ1-1; tentatively, D is TRBD1 (5 bases). This CDR3 is 14 amino acids long. V was cut by 5 bases and J by 5 bases, with 15 bases left in between. Germline V gene data show CDR1 as KGHSH and CDR2 as LQKENI. The CDR3 sequence is CASSATLGQTEAFF. In DNA, the CDR3 is TGTGCCAGCTCAGCCACATTGGGGCAGACTGAAGCTTTCTTT. The whole variable domain, filled in from reference TRBV18 and TRBJ1-1, reads NAGVMQNPRHLVRRRGQEARLRCSPMKGHSHVYWYRQLPEEGLKFMVYLQKENIIDESGMPKERFSAEFPKEGPSILRIQQVVRGDSAAYFCASSATLGQTEAFFGQGTRLTVV.

The chain couples TRBV4-1 to TRBJ1-3, with a possible D match to TRBD1 (6 bases). CDR3 size: 16 residues. Germline V gives CDR1 MGHRA, CDR2 YSYEKL. V lost 1 base, J lost 0 bases, and 10 bases lay in between. This chain's CDR3 is CASSQATGSSGNTIYF. The CDR3 DNA is TGCGCCAGCAGCCAAGCGACAGGTTCCTCTGGAAACACCATATATTTT.

This chain links TRBV5-1 with TRBJ2-7, with D uncertain. CDR1 and CDR2 (germline): SGHRS, YFSETQ. The V end lost 0 bases, the J end lost 2 bases, and 9 bases lay between the germline ends. This CDR3 region has 14 residues. The CDR3: CASSLVVLPYEQYF. CDR3 coding DNA: TGCGCCAGCAGCTTGGTTGTCCTCCCCTACGAGCAGTACTTC.

The V and J genes are TRBV7-9 and TRBJ1-1; D gene ambiguous. The CDR3 sequence is 15 residues long. V was clipped by 1 base and J by 1 base, with 10 bases between them. CDR1 is SEHNR, CDR2 FQNEAQ, per germline (reference sequence). The CDR3 DNA reads as TGTGCCAGCAGCTTAGGGGCAGATTGGAACACTGAAGCTTTCTTT. Translation gives CASSLGADWNTEAFF.

In its sample, this clone was seen a few times. The chain is built from TRBV24-1 and TRBJ1-5, with a weak D call TRBD1 (5 bases). This CDR3 comprises 15 residues. Trimming removed 3 bases at V and 0 bases at J, with 8 bases between. Germline CDR1 is KGHDR and CDR2 is SFDVKD. The CDR3 region has the DNA TGTGCCACCAGTGATGGGGCGAGTAGCAATCAGCCCCAGCATTTT. Amino acid sequence: CATSDGASSNQPQHF.

This chain connects TRBV10-1 to TRBJ1-4, with a tentative D call TRBD1 (6 bases). The CDR3 is 14 amino acids. V was shortened by 3 bases and J by 6 bases, with 11 bases between the two germline ends. Per germline, CDR1 WNHNN and CDR2 SYGVQD (reference sequence). The chain's CDR3 is CASSERGSDEKLFF. The DNA of the CDR3 is TGCGCCAGCAGTGAAAGGGGGTCGGATGAAAAACTGTTTTTT.

The rearrangement links TRBV28 to TRBJ1-5; unclear D gene. Germline V gene data show CDR1 as MDHEN and CDR2 as SYDVKM. Trimming pared 1 base from V and 8 bases from J, leaving 6 bases between. The CDR3 extends over 12 amino acids. Here the CDR3 reads CASSLFQEPQHF. The DNA for the CDR3 is TGTGCCAGCAGTTTATTTCAGGAGCCCCAGCATTTT. The full variable domain, in which reference TRBV28 and TRBJ1-5 provide the parts outside the CDR3, is DVKVTQSSRYLVKRTGEKVFLECVQDMDHENMFWYRQDPGLGLRLIYFSYDVKMKEKGDIPEGYSVSREKKERFSLILESASTNQTSMYLCASSLFQEPQHFGDGTRLSIL.

The chain employs TRBV11-3 and TRBJ2-1; no definite D call. The CDR3 has 14 residues. Germline V gene sequence: CDR1 SGHNT, CDR2 YENEEA. The V end lost 5 bases, the J end lost 0 bases, and 8 bases lay between the germline ends. For the CDR3, the DNA is TGTGCCAGCAGCGACTCCTACTCCTACAATGAGCAGTTCTTC. The encoded protein is CASSDSYSYNEQFF.

The chain has TRBV29-1 and TRBJ2-1, with D hard to call. The CDR3 spans 11 residues. The germline V gene has CDR1 SQVTM and CDR2 ANQGSEA. V gave up 1 base and J gave up 14 bases, with 12 bases separating them. The CDR3 protein is CSVEGGRLEFF. The CDR3 region has the DNA TGCAGCGTTGAAGGCGGCCGACTTGAGTTCTTC.

This chain links TRBV5-1 with TRBJ1-6; TRBD1 agrees at 7 bases. Germline V CDR1 and CDR2: SGHRS, YFSETQ. This CDR3 region has 14 residues. With 4 bases clipped from V and 7 bases from J, the junction kept 5 bases outside the gene matches. CDR3 DNA: TGCGCCAGCAGCCCCGGGACAGAGAATTCACCCCTCCACTTT. Residues: CASSPGTENSPLHF.

The chain uses TRBV7-9 and TRBJ1-1; D gene uncertain. The CDR3 has 14 residues. The germline gives CDR1 SEHNR, CDR2 FQNEAQ (reference sequence). V lost 5 bases, J lost 1 base, and 11 bases lay in between. Written as DNA, the CDR3 is TGTGCCAGCAGCCACCAGACACAGAACACTGAAGCTTTCTTT. Translating it yields CASSHQTQNTEAFF.

The chain has TRBV19 and TRBJ1-5; D is unclear. Germline V gives CDR1 LNHDA, CDR2 SQIVND (reference sequence). The CDR3 runs to 13 residues. V lost 5 bases and J lost 0, with 5 bases in between. Written as DNA, the CDR3 is TGTGCCAGTAGTCTTAATAGCAATCAGCCCCAGCATTTT. Protein: CASSLNSNQPQHF.

The genes are TRBV25-1 and TRBJ2-1; no definite D call. Germline loops: CDR1 MGHDK, CDR2 SYGVNS. The CDR3 loop spans 14 amino acids. Trimming cost V 0 bases and J 3 bases, with 6 bases left between them. DNA for the CDR3: TGTGCCAGCAGTGAATACCCACACTACAATGAGCAGTTCTTC. It codes for CASSEYPHYNEQFF.

There are a few counts of this clone. The chain links TRBV20-1 to TRBJ2-1; D not resolved. The CDR3 loop spans 11 amino acids. Germline CDR1 and CDR2: DFQATT and SNEGSKA (reference sequence). The germline V and J ends were trimmed by 2 bases and 5 bases, with 4 bases remaining between them. CDR3 DNA: TGCAGTGCTAGACCAAACAATGAGCAGTTCTTC. Protein: CSARPNNEQFF.

A single count supports this clone. This sequence joins TRBV10-1 and TRBJ2-7; D might be TRBD2 (5 bases). Trimming took 1 base from V and 4 from J, leaving 8 bases between them. The CDR3 is 13 amino acids. Germline CDR1 reads WNHNN; CDR2 reads SYGVQD (reference sequence). CDR3 nucleotides: TGCGCCAGCAGTGAGTATCGGGATTACGAGCAGTACTTC. Amino acids: CASSEYRDYEQYF.